This TCR beta chain is drawn from a study of CD8 T cells in ankylosing spondylitis. Study observations and caveats: Disease-linked clones reportedly concentrated significantly in matched ankylosing spondylitis synovial fluid.

With regard to this clonotype: Its cognate antigen is unknown.

The length of the CDR3 is 13 residues. V shed 4 bases and J shed 7 bases, with 14 bases lying between them. Germline CDR1 is SQVTM and CDR2 is ANQGSEA. TCRdb re-analysed the 5' RACE reads in MiXCR, keeping a single row per CDR3 protein. The sample contains about 130,000 distinct CDR3 sequences, about a tenth of which appear only once. This chain uses TRBV29-1 with TRBJ2-1; D is uncertain. Sequenced: blood, either unsorted or a sorted T cell fraction (not recorded which). The TCR comes from a male donor with ankylosing spondylitis or in good health (not recorded which). Here the CDR3 reads CSVVYLNANEQFF. The DNA for the CDR3 is TGCAGCGTTGTGTATCTAAATGCGAATGAGCAGTTCTTC.